This T cell receptor beta chain came from a study of cytotoxic CD8 clonotypes in ibrutinib-treated CLL. Here immunoSEQ multiplex PCR was the method, and the copy in TCRdb shows in-frame clones only, minus some. This table has 250,000 to 350,000 clones, roughly three quarters appearing once. Germline values: CDR1 MGHRA, CDR2 YSYEKL. This CDR3 spans 15 amino acids. V was clipped by 3 bases and J by 3 bases; unmatched bases: 8. Sequenced material: PBMCs, taken at disease progression, from a patient treated with ibrutinib. The TCR originated in a human donor with chronic lymphocytic leukemia. This chain links TRBV4-1 with TRBJ2-7, with 7 nucleotides matching TRBD1. CDR3 nucleotides: TGCGCCAGCAGCCATCGGGACAGTGAAGACTACGAGCAGTACTTC. Translation: CASSHRDSEDYEQYF.